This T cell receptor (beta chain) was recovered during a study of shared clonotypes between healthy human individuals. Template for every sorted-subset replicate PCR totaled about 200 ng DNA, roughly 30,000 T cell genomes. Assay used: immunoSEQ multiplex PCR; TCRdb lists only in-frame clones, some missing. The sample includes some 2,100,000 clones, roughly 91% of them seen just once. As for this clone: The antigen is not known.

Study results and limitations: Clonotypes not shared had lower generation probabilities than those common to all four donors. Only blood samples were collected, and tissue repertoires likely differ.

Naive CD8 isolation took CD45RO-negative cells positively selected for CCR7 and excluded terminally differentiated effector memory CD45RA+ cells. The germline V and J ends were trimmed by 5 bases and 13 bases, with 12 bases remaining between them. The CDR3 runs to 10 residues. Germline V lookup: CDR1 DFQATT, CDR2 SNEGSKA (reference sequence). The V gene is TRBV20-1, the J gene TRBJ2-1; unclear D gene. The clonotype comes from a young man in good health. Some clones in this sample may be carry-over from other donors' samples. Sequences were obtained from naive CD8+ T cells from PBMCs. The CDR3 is CSAAVQNQFF. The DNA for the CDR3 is TGCAGTGCTGCCGTCCAAAACCAGTTCTTC.